Below are 25 T cell receptor beta chains sequenced from a single sample in a study of blood T cells in healthy people across ages. Sample-barcoded 5' priming and a J-beta primer mix drove a second PCR of roughly 6 to 12 cycles. TCRdb redid the calling of the 5' RACE reads with MiXCR, one entry per CDR3 protein. The data show about 800,000 distinct CDR3 sequences, 25% seen once. The sample was also linked to a second study, of T cells of mothers and their children.

The specimen sequenced was blood. These receptors originate from a boy aged 5 to 17 in good health.

The sample holds a few counts of this clonotype. The germline gene is not matched at one end of the junction; a read error may be the cause. The chain employs TRBV4-3 and TRBJ2-5, with 16 bases fitting TRBD2. The DNA end lines up better with TRBJ2-7; the J call may be wrong. The germline CDR1 and CDR2 sequences are LGHNA and YSLEER. The CDR3 contains 16 residues. DNA of the CDR3: TGCGCCGGCAGCCTGGGACTAGCGGGAGGGCCGTCCGAGCAGTACTTC. The encoded protein is CAGSLGLAGGPSEQYF.

This clonotype was seen a handful of times. The chain has TRBV28 and TRBJ1-1, with TRBD1 as a possible D gene (5 bases). V shed 5 bases and J shed 0 bases, with 13 bases lying between them. From germline, CDR1 is MDHEN and CDR2 SYDVKM. The length of the CDR3 is 15 residues. CDR3 loop: CASSLRGSLNTEAFF. DNA for the CDR3: TGTGCCAGCAGTCTCCGGGGGTCGTTGAACACTGAAGCTTTCTTT.

This clonotype appeared a single time. A junction end diverges from the germline sequence, so it may reflect a read error. The chain recombines TRBV7-3 with TRBJ2-7, with D possibly being TRBD1 (6 bases). The CDR3 runs to 11 residues. CDR1 SGHTA and CDR2 FQGTGA come from the germline V gene. For the CDR3, the DNA is TGTGCCAGCAGCAGAACTACAGGGATGGACTTC. It codes for CASSRTTGMDF.

The rearrangement uses TRBV10-3 and TRBJ2-7, with D possibly matching TRBD1 (5 bases). The CDR3 is 13 amino acids. The germline V gene encodes CDR1 ENHRY and CDR2 SYGVKD. Trimming cost V 5 bases and J 6 bases, with 14 bases left between them. As DNA, the CDR3 is TGTGCCATCAGTAGCACCCAGGGTGGCGAGCAGTACTTC. Its protein is CAISSTQGGEQYF.

The CDR3 is CASSLWALQSVKETQYF. In DNA form, the CDR3 reads TGTGCCAGCAGTTTATGGGCCCTACAAAGCGTGAAAGAGACCCAGTACTTC. This rearrangement joins TRBV28 to TRBJ2-5; D is ambiguous. The CDR3 has 17 residues. V gave up 0 bases and J gave up 3 bases, with 17 bases separating them. Germline assignment: CDR1 MDHEN and CDR2 SYDVKM.

The chain has TRBV28 and TRBJ2-3; TRBD1 might be the D (7 bases). Trimming cost V 1 base and J 2 bases, with 16 bases left between them. This CDR3 has 17 residues. The germline V gene encodes CDR1 MDHEN and CDR2 SYDVKM. In DNA, the CDR3 is TGTGCCAGCAGTTTATTAGGCGGGACAGCATACACAGATACGCAGTATTTT. Translation gives CASSLLGGTAYTDTQYF.

The CDR3 region is CASSLSGTGSDTQYF. Here the CDR3 DNA reads TGTGCCAGCAGTTTATCCGGGACAGGGTCTGATACGCAGTATTTT. The V gene is TRBV28, the J gene TRBJ2-3; 9 nucleotides agree with TRBD1. The CDR3 totals 15 residues. Germline CDR1 reads MDHEN; CDR2 reads SYDVKM. V lost 1 base to trimming and J lost 6 bases; unmatched junction nucleotides: 5. The whole variable domain, filled in from reference TRBV28 and TRBJ2-3, reads DVKVTQSSRYLVKRTGEKVFLECVQDMDHENMFWYRQDPGLGLRLIYFSYDVKMKEKGDIPEGYSVSREKKERFSLILESASTNQTSMYLCASSLSGTGSDTQYFGPGTRLTVL.

There are many counts of this clonotype. The chain couples TRBV7-9 to TRBJ1-1; D is possibly TRBD1 (5 bases). The V end lost 5 bases, the J end lost 6 bases, and 16 bases lay between the germline ends. Germline V gene sequence: CDR1 SEHNR, CDR2 FQNEAQ (reference sequence). The CDR3 covers 14 residues. CDR3 sequence reads: CASSQSGTEAEAFF. The CDR3 DNA follows: TGTGCCAGCAGCCAAAGTGGGACGGAGGCTGAAGCTTTCTTT.

The chain combines TRBV20-1 with TRBJ2-3; 8 bases are shared with TRBD2. Germline values: CDR1 DFQATT, CDR2 SNEGSKA (reference sequence). There are 17 residues in the CDR3. The J segment lost 2 bases and the V segment lost 7 bases, leaving 17 bases of the junction unmatched. The chain's CDR3 is CSGRRGGHLSNTDTQYF. CDR3 nucleotide sequence: TGCAGTGGACGTCGGGGGGGCCACCTCTCAAACACAGATACGCAGTATTTT.

The rearrangement joins TRBV6-5 to TRBJ1-5; possibly TRBD1 for D (5 bases). CDR3 length: 14 residues. CDR1 and CDR2 from the germline V gene are MNHEY and SVGAGI. V lost 6 bases, J lost 3 bases, and 12 bases lay in between. DNA of the CDR3: TGTGCCAGCAGCCAGGAGGGGTACAATCAGCCCCAGCATTTT. The encoded protein is CASSQEGYNQPQHF.

The gene calls are TRBV7-9 and TRBJ2-1; the match to TRBD2 covers 7 bases. The J segment lost 5 bases and the V segment lost 7 bases, leaving 11 bases of the junction unmatched. CDR3 size: 15 residues. Germline lookup yields CDR1 SEHNR and CDR2 FQNEAQ (reference sequence). The CDR3: CASTFRGLADNEQFF. CDR3 DNA: TGTGCCAGCACCTTCCGCGGGCTAGCGGACAATGAGCAGTTCTTC.

This chain connects TRBV9 to TRBJ2-1; maybe TRBD2 (5 bases). Germline V gene sequence: CDR1 SGDLS, CDR2 YYNGEE. CDR3 length: 15 amino acids. Trimming stripped 1 base from V and 2 bases from J, with 10 bases between. The CDR3 is CASSVWGDAYNEQFF. CDR3 nucleotide sequence: TGTGCCAGCAGCGTATGGGGAGACGCCTACAATGAGCAGTTCTTC. The whole variable domain, filled in from reference TRBV9 and TRBJ2-1, reads DSGVTQTPKHLITATGQRVTLRCSPRSGDLSVYWYQQSLDQGLQFLIQYYNGEERAKGNILERFSAQQFPDLHSELNLSSLELGDSALYFCASSVWGDAYNEQFFGPGTRLTVL.

The chain is built from TRBV24-1 and TRBJ1-2; no reliable D call. The germline V gene has CDR1 KGHDR and CDR2 SFDVKD. The V end was cut by 5 bases, the J end by 8 bases, with 17 bases between. CDR3 size: 14 residues. CDR3 loop: CATSAKAGEGGYTF. The CDR3 nucleotides are TGTGCCACCAGTGCGAAGGCCGGGGAAGGGGGCTACACCTTC.

The V and J genes are TRBV20-1 and TRBJ1-2; TRBD1 is a possible D gene (6 bases). CDR3 length: 14 amino acids. Trimming took off 2 bases at V and 4 bases at J, with 14 bases between the two ends. Germline loops: CDR1 DFQATT, CDR2 SNEGSKA (reference sequence). CDR3 DNA: TGCAGTGCTAGACCCGGTGTGGGGGCCTATGGCTACACCTTC. Encoded protein: CSARPGVGAYGYTF.

The J gene is TRBJ1-1, the V gene TRBV7-8, with a possible D match to TRBD1 (5 bases). Trimming took 9 bases from V and 9 from J, leaving 17 bases between them. From germline, CDR1 is SGHVS and CDR2 FQNEAQ. This CDR3 region has 12 residues. The CDR3 sequence: CASKGPEGKAFF. The CDR3 DNA sequence: TGTGCCAGTAAGGGACCGGAGGGGAAAGCTTTCTTT.

This clonotype occurred a few times. The chain uses TRBV6-1 and TRBJ2-1; TRBD1 aligns across 7 bases. The V segment lost 6 bases and the J segment 9 bases; nucleotides outside the gene matches: 11. The CDR3 totals 14 residues. The germline V gene encodes CDR1 MNHNS and CDR2 SASEGT. Here the CDR3 DNA reads TGTGCCAGCAGAAAGGGACAGAGCTCTGGTGAGCAGTTCTTC. This translates into CASRKGQSSGEQFF.

A few counts support this clonotype. The V and J genes are TRBV7-9 and TRBJ2-1; tentative D call: TRBD1 (5 bases). The germline gives CDR1 SEHNR, CDR2 FQNEAQ (reference sequence). The CDR3 is 15 amino acids. V lost 3 bases, J lost 5 bases, and 14 bases lay in between. CDR3 loop: CASSLIDSSNNEQFF. As DNA, the CDR3 is TGTGCCAGCAGCTTGATAGACAGTTCAAACAATGAGCAGTTCTTC.

V is TRBV7-9 and J is TRBJ2-7; 7 bases are a match to TRBD1. The CDR3 runs to 15 residues. Trimming removed 4 bases from V and 4 bases from J; junction bases left unmatched: 10. CDR1 and CDR2 (germline): SEHNR, FQNEAQ (reference sequence). The CDR3 here is CASSSTPGQTYEQYF. The DNA for the CDR3 is TGTGCCAGCAGCTCGACGCCGGGACAGACTTACGAGCAGTACTTC.

The V call is TRBV9, the J call TRBJ2-5; D gene ambiguous. The J call is in doubt because the DNA end fits TRBJ2-1 better. Per germline, CDR1 SGDLS and CDR2 YYNGEE. The CDR3 is 14 residues long. The CDR3 sequence is CASSVGVGYNEQFF. In nucleotides, the CDR3 is TGTGCCAGCAGCGTAGGGGTTGGCTACAATGAGCAGTTCTTC.

The chain carries TRBV20-1 and TRBJ2-7; possibly TRBD2 for D (5 bases). The CDR3 is 10 amino acids. CDR1 is DFQATT and CDR2 is SNEGSKA in the germline V gene (reference sequence). The CDR3 nucleotides are TGCGTTGCGGGTTTCTACGAGCAGTACTTC. It specifies CVAGFYEQYF.

The V gene is TRBV28, the J gene TRBJ1-1; tentatively, D is TRBD1 (5 bases). This CDR3 has 14 amino acids. The V gene lost 11 bases and the J gene lost 1 base, with 17 bases spanning the gap. Germline V gives CDR1 MDHEN, CDR2 SYDVKM. CDR3 DNA: TGTGCCCCCCGTGGGGCAGGGACGAACACTGAAGCTTTCTTT. It yields the protein CAPRGAGTNTEAFF.

The chain joins TRBV19 to TRBJ2-2; D is unclear. The CDR3 spans 12 residues. The germline V gene encodes CDR1 LNHDA and CDR2 SQIVND (reference sequence). Between the trimmed V and J ends, which lost 9 bases and 6 bases, there was a span of 11 bases. CDR3: CASLWLPGELFF. In DNA form, the CDR3 reads TGTGCCAGCCTGTGGCTACCCGGGGAGCTGTTTTTT.

The chain employs TRBV2 and TRBJ2-3; maybe TRBD1 (6 bases). CDR3 length equals 16 residues. The V gene lost 1 base and the J gene lost 2 bases, with 13 bases spanning the gap. The germline V gene has CDR1 SNHLY and CDR2 FYNNEI. Here the CDR3 reads CASSEDQGLLTDTQYF. The CDR3 DNA follows: TGTGCCAGCAGTGAAGATCAGGGGCTACTCACAGATACGCAGTATTTT.

In this sample, this clonotype turned up many times. The V gene is TRBV4-3, the J gene TRBJ2-5; 8 bases map to TRBD2. This CDR3 is 17 amino acids long. The ends lost 0 bases at V and 2 bases at J; junction bases unmatched: 8. Germline CDR1 is LGHNA and CDR2 is YSLEER. The DNA for the CDR3 is TGCGCCAGCAGCCAAGATCTGGCGGGAGGAGGTCAAGAGACCCAGTACTTC. Its protein is CASSQDLAGGGQETQYF.

The chain links TRBV7-8 to TRBJ2-1; maybe TRBD2 (7 bases). The CDR3 has 16 amino acids. The V end was cut by 5 bases, the J end by 3 bases, with 17 bases between. CDR1 and CDR2 from the germline V gene are SGHVS and FQNEAQ. The CDR3 DNA reads TGTGCCAGCAGCGCATACGTGAGGGGGGGCTACAATGAGCAGTTCTTC. It codes for CASSAYVRGGYNEQFF.